The 4 T cell receptor beta chains below come from one sample, sequenced in a study of T cells after posttransplantation cyclophosphamide. A marrow graft followed busulfan-fludarabine conditioning, with cyclophosphamide on days +3 and +4. Only in-frame clones appear in the TCRdb table, and some are missing; sequencing was by immunoSEQ multiplex PCR. The sample lists around 2,800 clones; around two thirds were seen once. The sequenced sample was PBMCs, obtained 30 days after allogeneic stem cell transplant with posttransplant cyclophosphamide. Receptors were obtained from a female patient between 50 and 60 years old who received an allogeneic stem cell transplant from a related donor, was CMV-positive, and had no GVHD. The graft donor may be the source of some T cells.

V usage is TRBV18 and J usage is TRBJ1-1; D may be TRBD1 (5 bases). Germline CDR1 and CDR2: KGHSH and LQKENI. With 4 bases removed from V and 4 bases from J, the gap between germline ends came to 13 bases. The CDR3 runs 14 residues. The CDR3 bases are TGTGCCAGCTCACTGGGACGGGGGGTCACTGAAGCTTTCTTT. Translating gives CASSLGRGVTEAFF.

Within the sample, this clone is large. V gene TRBV14 combines with J gene TRBJ1-2; tentative D call: TRBD1 (6 bases). V was cut by 3 bases and J by 2 bases, with 7 bases left in between. CDR3 length: 13 amino acids. Germline values: CDR1 SGHDN, CDR2 FVKESK. The chain's CDR3 is CASSHQGNYGYTF. The DNA of the CDR3 is TGTGCCAGCAGCCACCAGGGGAACTATGGCTACACCTTC. Combining the CDR3 with reference TRBV14 and TRBJ1-2 gives the whole variable domain EAGVTQFPSHSVIEKGQTVTLRCDPISGHDNLYWYRRVMGKEIKFLLHFVKESKQDESGMPNNRFLAERTGGTYSTLKVQPAELEDSGVYFCASSHQGNYGYTFGSGTRLTVV.

This clone was counted only a few times. The chain carries TRBV27 and TRBJ2-7; TRBD2 aligns across 9 bases. The CDR3 length is 14 residues. Germline CDR1 MNHEY, CDR2 SMNVEV (reference sequence). V was pared by 7 bases and J by 0 bases, with 4 bases of the junction left unmatched. The CDR3 sequence is CASMTTSGSYEQYF. In nucleotides, the CDR3 is TGTGCCAGCATGACGACTAGCGGCTCCTACGAGCAGTACTTC.

The sample holds a few counts of this clone. This chain links TRBV4-1 with TRBJ1-3; 8 bases are shared with TRBD1. Germline V CDR1 and CDR2: MGHRA, YSYEKL. V dropped 1 base and J dropped 4; count of bases not matched to a gene: 9. The CDR3 sequence is 17 residues long. CDR3 nucleotides: TGCGCCAGCAGCCAAGTGCAGGGGGCGACAGCCGGAAACACCATATATTTT. This gives the protein CASSQVQGATAGNTIYF.